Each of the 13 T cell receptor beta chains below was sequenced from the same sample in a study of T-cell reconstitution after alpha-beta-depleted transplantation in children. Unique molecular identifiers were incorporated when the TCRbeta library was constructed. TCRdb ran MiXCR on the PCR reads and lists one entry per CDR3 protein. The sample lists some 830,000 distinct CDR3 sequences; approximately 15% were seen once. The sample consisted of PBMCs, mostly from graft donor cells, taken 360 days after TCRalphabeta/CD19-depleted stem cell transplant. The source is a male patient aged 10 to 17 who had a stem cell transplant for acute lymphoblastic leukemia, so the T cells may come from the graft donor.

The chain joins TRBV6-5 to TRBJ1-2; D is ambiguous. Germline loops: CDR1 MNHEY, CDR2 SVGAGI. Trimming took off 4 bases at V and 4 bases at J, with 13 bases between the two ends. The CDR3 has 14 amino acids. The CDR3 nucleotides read TGTGCCAGCAGTTCCGCGGGTTCTGGCTATGGCTACACCTTC. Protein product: CASSSAGSGYGYTF.

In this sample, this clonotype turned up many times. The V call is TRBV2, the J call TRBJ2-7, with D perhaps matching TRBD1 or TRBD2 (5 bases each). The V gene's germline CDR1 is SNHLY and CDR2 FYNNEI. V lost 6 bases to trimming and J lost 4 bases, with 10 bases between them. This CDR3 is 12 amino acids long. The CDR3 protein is CASSEGFYEQYF. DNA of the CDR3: TGTGCCAGCAGCGAGGGGTTTTACGAGCAGTACTTC.

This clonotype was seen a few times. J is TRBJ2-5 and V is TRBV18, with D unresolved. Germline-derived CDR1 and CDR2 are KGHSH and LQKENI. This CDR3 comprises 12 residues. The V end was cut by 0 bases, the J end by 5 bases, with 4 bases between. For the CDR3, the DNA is TGTGCCAGCTCACCACCGTACGAGACCCAGTACTTC. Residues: CASSPPYETQYF. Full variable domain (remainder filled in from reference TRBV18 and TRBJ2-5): NAGVMQNPRHLVRRRGQEARLRCSPMKGHSHVYWYRQLPEEGLKFMVYLQKENIIDESGMPKERFSAEFPKEGPSILRIQQVVRGDSAAYFCASSPPYETQYFGPGTRLLVL.

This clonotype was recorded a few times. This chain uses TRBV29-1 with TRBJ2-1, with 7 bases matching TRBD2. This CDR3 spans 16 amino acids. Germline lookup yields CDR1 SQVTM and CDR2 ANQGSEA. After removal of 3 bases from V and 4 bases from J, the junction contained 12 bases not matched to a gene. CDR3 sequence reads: CSVEVREVPFYNEQFF. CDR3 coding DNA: TGCAGCGTTGAGGTTCGGGAGGTACCTTTTTACAATGAGCAGTTCTTC.

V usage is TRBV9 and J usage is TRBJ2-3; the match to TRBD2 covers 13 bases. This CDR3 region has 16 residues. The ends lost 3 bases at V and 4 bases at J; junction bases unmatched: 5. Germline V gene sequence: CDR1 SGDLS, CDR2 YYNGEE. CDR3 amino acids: CASSARTSGSADTQYF. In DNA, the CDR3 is TGTGCCAGCAGCGCTAGGACTAGCGGGAGCGCAGATACGCAGTATTTT.

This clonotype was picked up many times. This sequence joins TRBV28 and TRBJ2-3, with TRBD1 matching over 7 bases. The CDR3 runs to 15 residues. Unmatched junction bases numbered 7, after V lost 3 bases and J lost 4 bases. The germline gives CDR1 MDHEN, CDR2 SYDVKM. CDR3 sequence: CASSFPGGSADTQYF. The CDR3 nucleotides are TGTGCCAGCAGTTTCCCAGGGGGTAGCGCAGATACGCAGTATTTT.

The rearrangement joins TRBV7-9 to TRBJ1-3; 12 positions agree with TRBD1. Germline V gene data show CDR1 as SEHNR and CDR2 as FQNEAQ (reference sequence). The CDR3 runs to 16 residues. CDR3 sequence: CGGRGTGGESGNTIYF. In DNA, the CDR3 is TGTGGCGGTCGCGGGACAGGGGGCGAGTCTGGAAACACCATATATTTT.

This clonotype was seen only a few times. The CDR3 DNA sequence: TGTGCCAGCACAGGTCGGCGGAACACTGAAGCTTTCTTT. Translating it yields CASTGRRNTEAFF. The V and J genes are TRBV19 and TRBJ1-1; the D gene is possibly TRBD1 (5 bases). CDR1 is LNHDA, CDR2 SQIVND, per germline (reference sequence). This CDR3 region has 13 residues. V was cut by 9 bases and J by 1 base, with 12 bases left in between.

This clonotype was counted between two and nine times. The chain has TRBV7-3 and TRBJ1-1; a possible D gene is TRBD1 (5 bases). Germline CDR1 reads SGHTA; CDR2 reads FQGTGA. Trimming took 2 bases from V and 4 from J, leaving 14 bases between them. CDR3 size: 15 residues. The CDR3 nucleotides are TGTGCCAGCAGCTTATCCGGGCAGGGTGCCACTGAAGCTTTCTTT. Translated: CASSLSGQGATEAFF.

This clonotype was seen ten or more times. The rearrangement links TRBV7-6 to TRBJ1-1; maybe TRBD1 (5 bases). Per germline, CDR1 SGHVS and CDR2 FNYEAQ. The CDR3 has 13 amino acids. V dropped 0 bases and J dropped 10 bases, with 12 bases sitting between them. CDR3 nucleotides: TGTGCCAGCAGCTTAGCCGACCCTCAGGGAGCTTTCTTT. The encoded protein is CASSLADPQGAFF.

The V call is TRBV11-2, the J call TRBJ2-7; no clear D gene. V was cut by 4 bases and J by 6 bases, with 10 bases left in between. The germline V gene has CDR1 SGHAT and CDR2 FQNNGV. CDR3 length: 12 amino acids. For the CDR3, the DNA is TGTGCCAGCAGCTCCACGCCCTTCGAGCAGTACTTC. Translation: CASSSTPFEQYF.

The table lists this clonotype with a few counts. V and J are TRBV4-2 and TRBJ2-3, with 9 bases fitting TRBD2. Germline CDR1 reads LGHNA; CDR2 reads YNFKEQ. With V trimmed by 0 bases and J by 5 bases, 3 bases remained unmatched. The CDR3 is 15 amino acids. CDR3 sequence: CASSQDLAGRDTQYF. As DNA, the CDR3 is TGTGCCAGCAGCCAAGATCTAGCGGGACGAGATACGCAGTATTTT.

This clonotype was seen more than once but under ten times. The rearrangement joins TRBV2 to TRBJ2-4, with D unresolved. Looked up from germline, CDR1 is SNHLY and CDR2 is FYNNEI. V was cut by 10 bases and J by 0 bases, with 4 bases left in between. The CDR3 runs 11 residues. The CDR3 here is CAMVAKNIQYF. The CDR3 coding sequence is TGTGCCATGGTAGCCAAAAACATTCAGTACTTC.